A single T cell receptor (beta chain) is shown here with its context. Its cognate antigen is unknown. MiXCR was run by TCRdb on the 5' RACE reads, yielding one entry per CDR3 protein. The table includes some 350,000 distinct CDR3 sequences, 7.5% to 9% detected once. These data come from a study of T cells after yellow fever vaccination. Study as a whole: Researchers used SMART-Seq v4 Ultra Low Input to prepare fractions that had low cell numbers.

The CDR3 sequence is 14 residues long. V was clipped by 4 bases and J by 6 bases; unmatched bases: 7. In germline, CDR1 is SGDLS, CDR2 YYNGEE. Study results and caveats: Though weaker, the secondary response peaked faster, on day 5 versus 15. Clones from primary vaccination mostly reappeared after the booster (96% CD4, about 88% CD8). Overall, a small share of clonotypes was seen in both CD4 and CD8 compartments.

The sequence came from a young man who received the YFV17D yellow fever vaccine. Sequenced material: PBMCs, taken on the day of the first yellow fever vaccination. This chain uses TRBV9 with TRBJ1-2; 9 bases are shared with TRBD1. CDR3 sequence reads: CASSTTQGANGYTF. In DNA form, the CDR3 reads TGTGCCAGCAGCACCACACAGGGGGCGAATGGCTACACCTTC.